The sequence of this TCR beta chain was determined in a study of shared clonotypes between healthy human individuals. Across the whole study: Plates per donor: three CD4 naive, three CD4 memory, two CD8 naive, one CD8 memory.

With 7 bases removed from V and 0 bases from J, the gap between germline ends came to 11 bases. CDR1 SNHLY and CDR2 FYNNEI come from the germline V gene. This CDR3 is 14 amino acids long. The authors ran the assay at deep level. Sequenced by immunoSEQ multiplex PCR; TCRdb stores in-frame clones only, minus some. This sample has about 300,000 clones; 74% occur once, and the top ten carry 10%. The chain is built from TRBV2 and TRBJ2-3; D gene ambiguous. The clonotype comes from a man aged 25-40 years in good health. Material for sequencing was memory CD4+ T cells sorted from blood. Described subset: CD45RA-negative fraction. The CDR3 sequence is CASIGPYSTDTQYF. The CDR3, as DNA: TGTGCCAGCATAGGTCCCTATAGCACAGATACGCAGTATTTT.